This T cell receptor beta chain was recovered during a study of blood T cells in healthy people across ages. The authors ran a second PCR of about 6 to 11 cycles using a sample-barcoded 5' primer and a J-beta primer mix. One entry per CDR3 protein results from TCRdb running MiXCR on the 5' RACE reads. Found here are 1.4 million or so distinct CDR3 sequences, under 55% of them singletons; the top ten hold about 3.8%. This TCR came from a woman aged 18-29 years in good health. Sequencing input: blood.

CDR3 in amino acids: CASSPRTGGHEQFF. CDR3 nucleotide sequence: TGTGCCAGCTCACCAAGGACAGGGGGCCATGAGCAGTTCTTC. The chain links TRBV18 to TRBJ2-1, with TRBD1 matching 11 bases. The CDR3 consists of 14 residues. V shed 2 bases, J shed 8 bases, and the junction held 2 bases outside the gene matches. Germline V gene sequence: CDR1 KGHSH, CDR2 LQKENI.